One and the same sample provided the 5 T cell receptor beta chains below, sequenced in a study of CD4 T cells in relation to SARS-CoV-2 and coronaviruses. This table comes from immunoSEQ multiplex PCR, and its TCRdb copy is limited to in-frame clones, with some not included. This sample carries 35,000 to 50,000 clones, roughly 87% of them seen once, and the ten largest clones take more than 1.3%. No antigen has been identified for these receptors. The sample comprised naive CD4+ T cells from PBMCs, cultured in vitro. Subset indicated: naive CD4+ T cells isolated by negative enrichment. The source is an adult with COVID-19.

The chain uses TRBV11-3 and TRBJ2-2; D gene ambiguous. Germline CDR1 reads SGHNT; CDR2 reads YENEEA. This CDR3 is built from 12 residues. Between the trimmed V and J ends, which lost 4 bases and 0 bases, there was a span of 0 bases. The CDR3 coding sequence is TGTGCCAGCAGCTCGAACACCGGGGAGCTGTTTTTT. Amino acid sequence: CASSSNTGELFF.

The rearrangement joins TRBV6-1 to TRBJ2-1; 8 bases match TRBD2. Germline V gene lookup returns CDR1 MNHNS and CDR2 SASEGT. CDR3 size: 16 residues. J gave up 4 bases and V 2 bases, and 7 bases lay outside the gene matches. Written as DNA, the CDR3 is TGTGCCAGCAGTGAATCGGGGGGGTCCCTATACAATGAGCAGTTCTTC. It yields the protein CASSESGGSLYNEQFF.

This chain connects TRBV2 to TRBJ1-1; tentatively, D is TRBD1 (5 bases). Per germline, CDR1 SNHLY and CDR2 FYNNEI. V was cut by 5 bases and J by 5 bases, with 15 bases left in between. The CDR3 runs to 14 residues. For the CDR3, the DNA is TGTGCCAGCAGTCACGTTGGGGGAGATACTGAAGCTTTCTTT. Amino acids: CASSHVGGDTEAFF.

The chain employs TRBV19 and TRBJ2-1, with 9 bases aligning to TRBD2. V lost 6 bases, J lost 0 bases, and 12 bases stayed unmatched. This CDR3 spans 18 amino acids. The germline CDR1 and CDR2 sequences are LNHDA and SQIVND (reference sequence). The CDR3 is CASSNGLAGVASYNEQFF. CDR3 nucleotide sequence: TGTGCCAGTAGCAATGGCTTAGCGGGAGTAGCCTCCTACAATGAGCAGTTCTTC.

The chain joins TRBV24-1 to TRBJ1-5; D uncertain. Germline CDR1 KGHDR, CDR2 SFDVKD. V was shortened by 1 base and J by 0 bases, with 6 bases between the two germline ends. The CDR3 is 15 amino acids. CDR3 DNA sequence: TGTGCCACCAGTGATTTTTCAATTAGCAATCAGCCCCAGCATTTT. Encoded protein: CATSDFSISNQPQHF.